The following is a TCR beta chain sequence with its context. Its target is not known. The data belong to a study of T cell responses to AZD1222 COVID-19 vaccine. The length of the CDR3 is 14 residues. CDR1 is LGHNA and CDR2 is YNFKEQ in the germline V gene. V gave up 4 bases and J gave up 1 base, with 7 bases separating them. Study outcomes and limitations: Possibly, clonal diversity was underestimated; donors were largely white British and included more females. Baseline seropositives among AZD1222 recipients totaled only 5 to 7. Nearly half of spike-specific TCRs reportedly go after variant regions that carry no mutations. The study found Spike-specific TCR breadth and depth rose after two AZD1222 doses.

TCRdb keeps only in-frame clones here, not all; method: immunoSEQ multiplex PCR. The sample has roughly 96,000 clones; roughly 88% are singletons. The chain combines TRBV4-2 with TRBJ2-2; D might be TRBD2 (5 bases). This receptor was obtained from an adult in good health. The starting material was peripheral blood, obtained on day 0 of AZD1222 vaccination. CDR3 DNA: TGTGCCAGCAGCCCCGGAGGGAACACCGGGGAGCTGTTTTTT. It codes for CASSPGGNTGELFF.